The next 27 T cell receptor beta chains were all read from a single sample in a study of blood T cell repertoires in COVID-19 (dated by TCRdb to about 2020). Library generation was performed with the immunoSEQ multiplex PCR assay. TCRdb carries this immuneACCESS record with in-frame sequences only. Its versions omit some clonotypes, under half of them owing to an unresolved V gene in the studies checked, with the rest unexplained. Recorded for this sample are 250,000 to 400,000 clones; 75% to 90% of them occurred a single time. Together, the top ten hold 2.9% of the sample. Sample: peripheral blood. These TCRs come from a woman aged 30 to 39 with COVID-19, enrolled during active disease.

This clone was counted once. The chain employs TRBV5-4 and TRBJ2-3, with D perhaps matching TRBD1 (5 bases). The CDR3 has 12 amino acids. Germline lookup yields CDR1 SGHNT and CDR2 YYREEE (reference sequence). Trimming shortened V by 2 bases and J by 10 bases, and 11 bases separated the two germline ends. The CDR3 is CASSFGGHAQYF. As DNA, the CDR3 is TGTGCCAGCAGCTTCGGTGGACACGCGCAGTATTTT.

This chain joins TRBV11-2 and TRBJ2-7; D unclear. Trimming pared 1 base from V and 3 bases from J, leaving 7 bases between. This CDR3 contains 13 residues. CDR1 SGHAT and CDR2 FQNNGV come from the germline V gene. CDR3 loop: CASSLGANYEQYF. The CDR3 DNA reads TGTGCCAGCAGCTTAGGGGCTAACTACGAGCAGTACTTC.

The chain uses TRBV3-1 (or the pseudogene TRBV3-2) and TRBJ2-3; TRBD2 aligns across 13 bases. Germline-derived CDR1 and CDR2 are LGHDT and YNNKEL (reference sequence). The CDR3 has 19 residues. V shed 4 bases and J 2 bases; nucleotides not matched to a gene: 12. The chain's CDR3 is CASSPGTSGISLYTDTQYF. As DNA, the CDR3 is TGTGCCAGCAGCCCGGGGACTAGCGGGATTTCCCTTTACACAGATACGCAGTATTTT.

This chain connects TRBV19 to TRBJ2-6; 11 nucleotides match TRBD2. J gave up 1 base and V 7 bases, and 12 bases lay outside the gene matches. The CDR3 consists of 19 residues. CDR1 and CDR2 (germline): LNHDA, SQIVND (reference sequence). The CDR3 sequence is CASKAQVLAGVSGANVLTF. Written as DNA, the CDR3 is TGTGCCAGTAAGGCTCAAGTACTAGCGGGAGTGTCTGGGGCCAACGTCCTGACTTTC.

The genes are TRBV12-3 or TRBV12-4 and TRBJ1-4; no clear D gene. This CDR3 is 13 amino acids long. Trimming pared 6 bases from V and 8 bases from J, leaving 13 bases between. The CDR3 DNA is TGTGCCAGCAGGGTAGCCTGGTCGGAAAAACTGTTTTTT. Amino acid sequence: CASRVAWSEKLFF.

About this clone itself: Other nucleotide sequences from this sample produce the same CDR3. This sequence joins TRBV6-5 and TRBJ2-7, with 8 bases aligning to TRBD2. The CDR3 totals 12 residues. Germline V CDR1 and CDR2: MNHEY, SVGAGI. V gave up 5 bases and J gave up 6 bases; unmatched junction bases: 3. The CDR3 DNA is TGTGCCAGCAGTAGCGGGAGTGGCGAGCAGTACTTC. Translation gives CASSSGSGEQYF.

The genes are TRBV9 and TRBJ1-1; no clear D. Germline assignment: CDR1 SGDLS and CDR2 YYNGEE. V was shortened by 4 bases and J by 11 bases, with 15 bases between the two germline ends. This CDR3 is built from 12 residues. The CDR3 region has the DNA TGTGCCAGCAGCTCGATCCCGGCGGAGGCTTTCTTT. The encoded protein is CASSSIPAEAFF. Full variable domain (rest looked up from reference TRBV9 and TRBJ1-1): DSGVTQTPKHLITATGQRVTLRCSPRSGDLSVYWYQQSLDQGLQFLIQYYNGEERAKGNILERFSAQQFPDLHSELNLSSLELGDSALYFCASSSIPAEAFFGQGTRLTVV.

This rearrangement joins TRBV6-5 to TRBJ1-4; 9 bases map to TRBD1. CDR1 is MNHEY, CDR2 SVGAGI, per germline. CDR3 length: 13 residues. Trimming at V came to 8 bases and at J to 8 bases, leaving 6 bases not matched to a gene. The CDR3 region is CASDRDRDEKLFF. CDR3 coding DNA: TGTGCCAGCGACCGGGACAGGGACGAAAAACTGTTTTTT.

The V call is TRBV19, the J call TRBJ2-5; D might be TRBD2 (5 bases). Germline assignment: CDR1 LNHDA and CDR2 SQIVND (reference sequence). This CDR3 region has 13 residues. Trimming left V 6 bases short and J 5 bases short, with 13 bases between. The CDR3 DNA sequence: TGTGCCAGTAGCGGGATAGGAATGGAGACCCAGTACTTC. It specifies CASSGIGMETQYF. The full variable domain, rest sourced from reference TRBV19 and TRBJ2-5, is DGGITQSPKYLFRKEGQNVTLSCEQNLNHDAMYWYRQDPGQGLRLIYYSQIVNDFQKGDIAEGYSVSREKKESFPLTVTSAQKNPTAFYLCASSGIGMETQYFGPGTRLLVL.

The chain employs TRBV30 and TRBJ1-2; D not certain. In germline, CDR1 is GTSNPN, CDR2 SVGIG (reference sequence). The CDR3 contains 13 residues. V lost 4 bases, J lost 2 bases, and 11 bases lay in between. In nucleotides, the CDR3 is TGTGCCTGGACCCCGCGGCCCAACTATGGCTACACCTTC. This encodes CAWTPRPNYGYTF.

J is TRBJ1-5 and V is TRBV19; D remains ambiguous. The CDR3 sequence is 16 residues long. Germline V gene sequence: CDR1 LNHDA, CDR2 SQIVND (reference sequence). Trimming shortened V by 5 bases and J by 0 bases, and 14 bases separated the two germline ends. CDR3 in DNA: TGTGCCAGTAGTTCCCTGTCCCAACTTAGCAATCAGCCCCAGCATTTT. As protein: CASSSLSQLSNQPQHF.

CDR3 nucleotide sequence: TGTGCCAGCAGTGATGGGACAGGGAAAACTGAAGCTTTCTTT. Protein product: CASSDGTGKTEAFF. The gene calls are TRBV25-1 and TRBJ1-1; TRBD1 agrees at 9 bases. Trimming cost V 3 bases and J 5 bases; bases outside gene matches: 4. Germline assignment: CDR1 MGHDK and CDR2 SYGVNS. This CDR3 has 14 residues.

A single count supports this clone. The V gene is TRBV6-5, the J gene TRBJ1-5; possible D gene TRBD1, 5 bases. Per germline, CDR1 MNHEY and CDR2 SVGAGI. CDR3 length: 14 amino acids. Trimming stripped 5 bases from V and 4 bases from J, with 12 bases between. The CDR3 loop reads CASSTGRSNQPQHF. CDR3 sequence (DNA): TGTGCCAGCAGTACAGGACGGTCGAATCAGCCCCAGCATTTT.

CDR3 in amino acids: CASSEDRGTGELFF. The CDR3 DNA follows: TGTGCCAGCAGTGAAGATCGGGGTACCGGGGAGCTGTTTTTT. The V gene is TRBV25-1, the J gene TRBJ2-2; tentative D call: TRBD2 (5 bases). CDR3 length: 14 residues. The germline gives CDR1 MGHDK, CDR2 SYGVNS. With 2 bases removed from V and 5 bases from J, the gap between germline ends came to 9 bases.

The J gene is TRBJ1-5, the V gene TRBV19; TRBD1 matches at 12 bases. Unmatched junction bases numbered 9, after V lost 6 bases and J lost 3 bases. The length of the CDR3 is 17 residues. CDR1 and CDR2 from the germline V gene are LNHDA and SQIVND (reference sequence). CDR3 residues: CASRRDRGQIVNQPQHF. CDR3 DNA sequence: TGTGCCAGTAGGCGGGACAGGGGGCAAATTGTCAATCAGCCCCAGCATTTT. Full variable domain (remainder filled in from reference TRBV19 and TRBJ1-5): DGGITQSPKYLFRKEGQNVTLSCEQNLNHDAMYWYRQDPGQGLRLIYYSQIVNDFQKGDIAEGYSVSREKKESFPLTVTSAQKNPTAFYLCASRRDRGQIVNQPQHFGDGTRLSIL.

This clone was counted a single time. This chain links TRBV4-2 with TRBJ1-5; 8 positions match TRBD1. CDR3 size: 18 residues. With 0 bases clipped from V and 0 bases from J, the junction kept 7 bases outside the gene matches. CDR1 is LGHNA and CDR2 is YNFKEQ in the germline V gene. CDR3 amino acids: CASSQETGAPYSNQPQHF. As DNA, the CDR3 is TGTGCCAGCAGCCAAGAGACAGGGGCCCCCTATAGCAATCAGCCCCAGCATTTT.

The rearrangement joins TRBV19 to TRBJ1-1; possible D gene TRBD1, 6 bases. The V end was cut by 8 bases, the J end by 0 bases, with 13 bases between. CDR1 LNHDA and CDR2 SQIVND come from the germline V gene (reference sequence). There are 14 residues in the CDR3. Here the CDR3 reads CASSRQVLNTEAFF. In DNA form, the CDR3 reads TGTGCCAGTTCAAGACAGGTCCTGAACACTGAAGCTTTCTTT.

The chain employs TRBV6-5 and TRBJ1-2; 7 bases agree with TRBD1. Unmatched junction bases numbered 5, after V lost 2 bases and J lost 2 bases. This CDR3 is 15 amino acids long. Germline assignment: CDR1 MNHEY and CDR2 SVGAGI. Written as DNA, the CDR3 is TGTGCCAGCAGTTACGATAGGGGGCGCAACTATGGCTACACCTTC. It encodes CASSYDRGRNYGYTF.

The chain uses TRBV11-2 and TRBJ1-2; D not resolved. V lost 1 base and J lost 5, with 14 bases in between. The CDR3 extends over 15 amino acids. The V gene's germline CDR1 is SGHAT and CDR2 FQNNGV. CDR3 in amino acids: CASSLVDPRPYGYTF. CDR3 coding DNA: TGTGCCAGCAGCTTAGTCGACCCCAGGCCTTATGGCTACACCTTC.

V usage is TRBV10-3 and J usage is TRBJ1-1; D not resolved. Germline CDR1 is ENHRY and CDR2 is SYGVKD. This CDR3 has 14 amino acids. V dropped 8 bases and J dropped 0 bases, with 13 bases sitting between them. CDR3 nucleotide sequence: TGTGCCATCCAGGCTACTTTTCTGAACACTGAAGCTTTCTTT. Translated, it gives CAIQATFLNTEAFF.

V is TRBV19 and J is TRBJ1-5; D call uncertain. V lost 7 bases and J 2 bases, leaving 18 bases between the germline ends. Germline CDR1 reads LNHDA; CDR2 reads SQIVND (reference sequence). The CDR3 spans 16 residues. CDR3 residues: CASTSRGSGGNQPQHF. CDR3 in DNA: TGTGCCAGTACCTCCCGGGGAAGCGGGGGCAATCAGCCCCAGCATTTT.

The chain has TRBV6-5 and TRBJ2-2, with D perhaps TRBD1 (5 bases). V dropped 5 bases and J dropped 2 bases, with 12 bases sitting between them. Germline values: CDR1 MNHEY, CDR2 SVGAGI. CDR3 length equals 15 residues. In DNA, the CDR3 is TGTGCCAGCAGTAGCTTCACAGGAAACACCGGGGAGCTGTTTTTT. Translating it yields CASSSFTGNTGELFF.

This clone was found once. This sample includes further DNA sequences coding for the same CDR3. The chain links TRBV7-9 to TRBJ1-1, with D perhaps TRBD1 (5 bases). Trimming took 0 bases from V and 1 from J, leaving 9 bases between them. This CDR3 contains 15 residues. Per germline, CDR1 SEHNR and CDR2 FQNEAQ (reference sequence). CDR3 amino acids: CASSLAQGGNTEAFF. Here the CDR3 DNA reads TGTGCCAGCAGCTTAGCGCAGGGTGGGAACACTGAAGCTTTCTTT.

Remarks on this clone: The identical CDR3 is also encoded by other nucleotide sequences in the sample. This rearrangement joins TRBV19 to TRBJ1-5; TRBD1 might be the D (5 bases). The germline gives CDR1 LNHDA, CDR2 SQIVND (reference sequence). CDR3 length: 14 amino acids. With 1 base removed from V and 4 bases from J, the gap between germline ends came to 8 bases. Here the CDR3 reads CASSIAGGNQPQHF. CDR3 DNA sequence: TGTGCCAGTAGTATAGCCGGGGGAAATCAGCCCCAGCATTTT.

This chain links TRBV5-4 with TRBJ2-1, with TRBD1 as a possible D gene (6 bases). CDR3 length equals 16 residues. Germline lookup yields CDR1 SGHNT and CDR2 YYREEE (reference sequence). V was trimmed by 0 bases and J by 6 bases, leaving 16 bases between them. The CDR3 protein is CASSLELARGSNEQFF. The CDR3 DNA is TGTGCCAGCAGCTTGGAATTGGCTAGGGGGTCCAATGAGCAGTTCTTC.

The rearrangement uses TRBV6-4 and TRBJ1-1; D is perhaps TRBD1 (5 bases). Germline CDR1 and CDR2: MRHNA and SNTAGT. The CDR3 is 13 amino acids. V was trimmed by 7 bases and J by 1 base, leaving 10 bases between them. The CDR3 sequence: CASKLTGNTEAFF. CDR3 coding DNA: TGTGCCAGCAAGTTAACAGGGAACACTGAAGCTTTCTTT.

The J gene is TRBJ2-7, the V gene TRBV9, with D maybe TRBD1 (6 bases). This CDR3 is built from 15 residues. With 3 bases removed from V and 2 bases from J, the gap between germline ends came to 15 bases. Germline lookup yields CDR1 SGDLS and CDR2 YYNGEE. In DNA, the CDR3 is TGTGCCAGCAGCGCCTCTTGGCAGGGGCCCTACGAGCAGTACTTC. Amino acids: CASSASWQGPYEQYF. Together with reference TRBV9 and TRBJ2-7, the CDR3 gives the full variable domain: DSGVTQTPKHLITATGQRVTLRCSPRSGDLSVYWYQQSLDQGLQFLIQYYNGEERAKGNILERFSAQQFPDLHSELNLSSLELGDSALYFCASSASWQGPYEQYFGPGTRLTVT.